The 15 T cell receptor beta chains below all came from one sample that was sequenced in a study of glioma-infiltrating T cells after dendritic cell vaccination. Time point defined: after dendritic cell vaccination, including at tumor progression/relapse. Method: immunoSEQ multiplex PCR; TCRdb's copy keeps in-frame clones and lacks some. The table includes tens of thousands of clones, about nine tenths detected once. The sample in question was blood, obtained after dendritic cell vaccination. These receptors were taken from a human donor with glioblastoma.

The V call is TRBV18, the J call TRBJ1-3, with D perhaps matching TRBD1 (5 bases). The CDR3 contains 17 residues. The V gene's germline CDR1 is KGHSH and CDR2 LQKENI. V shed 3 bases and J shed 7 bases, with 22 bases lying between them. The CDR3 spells CASSPPRGGVGGNTIYF. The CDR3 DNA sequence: TGTGCCAGCTCACCCCCGCGAGGAGGGGTAGGTGGGAACACCATATATTTT.

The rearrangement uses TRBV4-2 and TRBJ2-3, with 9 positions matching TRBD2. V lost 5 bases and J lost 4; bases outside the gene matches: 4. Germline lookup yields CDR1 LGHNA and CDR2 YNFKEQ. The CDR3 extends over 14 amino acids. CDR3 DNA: TGTGCCAGCAGCAACGGACTAGCGCCAGATACGCAGTATTTT. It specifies CASSNGLAPDTQYF.

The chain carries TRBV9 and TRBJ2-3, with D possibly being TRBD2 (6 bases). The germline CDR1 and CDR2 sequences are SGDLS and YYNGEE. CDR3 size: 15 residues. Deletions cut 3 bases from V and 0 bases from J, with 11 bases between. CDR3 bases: TGTGCCAGCAGCGAATTAGCGGCTAGCACAGATACGCAGTATTTT. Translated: CASSELAASTDTQYF.

The CDR3 region is CASAYSGMNTEAFF. The CDR3, as DNA: TGTGCCAGCGCCTACTCGGGGATGAACACTGAAGCTTTCTTT. V gene TRBV6-1 combines with J gene TRBJ1-1, with no clear D. Germline lookup yields CDR1 MNHNS and CDR2 SASEGT. The CDR3 is made up of 14 amino acids. Trimming cost V 8 bases and J 0 bases, with 13 bases left between them.

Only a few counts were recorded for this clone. CDR3 amino acids: CASSQGGQEGQPQHF. The CDR3 coding sequence is TGTGCCAGCAGCCAGGGAGGGCAGGAAGGGCAGCCCCAGCATTTT. The chain couples TRBV4-2 to TRBJ1-5; D is ambiguous. V was cut by 3 bases and J by 7 bases, with 16 bases left in between. Germline loops: CDR1 LGHNA, CDR2 YNFKEQ. CDR3 length: 15 residues.

The CDR3 reads CASTLTSGGTDTQYF. The CDR3 nucleotides read TGTGCCAGCACCCTGACTAGCGGGGGCACAGATACGCAGTATTTT. V is TRBV9 and J is TRBJ2-3; 11 nucleotides align to TRBD2. V lost 6 bases, J lost 1 base, and 4 bases stayed unmatched. Germline V gene data show CDR1 as SGDLS and CDR2 as YYNGEE. CDR3 length: 15 amino acids.

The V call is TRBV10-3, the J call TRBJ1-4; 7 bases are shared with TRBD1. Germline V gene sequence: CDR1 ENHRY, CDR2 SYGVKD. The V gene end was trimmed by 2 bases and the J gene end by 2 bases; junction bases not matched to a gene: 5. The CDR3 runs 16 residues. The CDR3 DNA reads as TGTGCCATCAGTGAGACCCAGGGGGGTACTAATGAAAAACTGTTTTTT. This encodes CAISETQGGTNEKLFF.

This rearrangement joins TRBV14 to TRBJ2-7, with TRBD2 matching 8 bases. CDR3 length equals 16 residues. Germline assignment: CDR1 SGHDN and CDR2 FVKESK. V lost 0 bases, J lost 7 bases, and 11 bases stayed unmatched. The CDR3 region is CASSQEEREGREEQYF. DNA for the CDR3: TGTGCCAGCAGCCAAGAGGAACGGGAGGGGAGGGAGGAGCAGTACTTC.

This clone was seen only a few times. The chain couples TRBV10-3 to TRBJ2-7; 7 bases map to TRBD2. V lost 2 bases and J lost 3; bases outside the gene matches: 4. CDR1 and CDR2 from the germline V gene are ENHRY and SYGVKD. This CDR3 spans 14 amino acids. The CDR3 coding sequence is TGTGCCATCAGTGAGCCCGGGACTATCTACGAGCAGTACTTC. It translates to CAISEPGTIYEQYF.

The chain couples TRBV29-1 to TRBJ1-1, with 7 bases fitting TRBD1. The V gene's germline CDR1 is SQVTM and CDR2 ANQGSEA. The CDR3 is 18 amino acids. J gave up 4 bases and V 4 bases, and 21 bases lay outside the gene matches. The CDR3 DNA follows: TGCAGCGTTGGCTCTTATTTGGAACAGGGGAGGTTCAGCACTGAAGCTTTCTTT. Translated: CSVGSYLEQGRFSTEAFF.

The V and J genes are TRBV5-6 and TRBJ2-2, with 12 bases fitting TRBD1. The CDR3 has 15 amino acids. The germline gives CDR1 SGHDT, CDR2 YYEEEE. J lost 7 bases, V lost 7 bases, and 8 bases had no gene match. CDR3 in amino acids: CASWLGTGGIGELFF. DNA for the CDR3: TGTGCCAGCTGGCTCGGGACAGGGGGCATCGGGGAGCTGTTTTTT.

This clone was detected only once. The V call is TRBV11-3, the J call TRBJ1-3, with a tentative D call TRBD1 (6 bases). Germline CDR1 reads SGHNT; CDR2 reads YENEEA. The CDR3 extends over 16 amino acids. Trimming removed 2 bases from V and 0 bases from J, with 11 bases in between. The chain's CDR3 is CASSLRTAYSGNTIYF. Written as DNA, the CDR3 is TGTGCCAGCAGCTTAAGGACAGCTTACTCTGGAAACACCATATATTTT.

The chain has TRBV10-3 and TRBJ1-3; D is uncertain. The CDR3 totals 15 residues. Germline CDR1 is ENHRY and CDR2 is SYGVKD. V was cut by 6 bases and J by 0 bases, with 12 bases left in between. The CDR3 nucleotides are TGTGCCATCAGCCCCGGGAGCCACTCTGGAAACACCATATATTTT. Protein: CAISPGSHSGNTIYF.

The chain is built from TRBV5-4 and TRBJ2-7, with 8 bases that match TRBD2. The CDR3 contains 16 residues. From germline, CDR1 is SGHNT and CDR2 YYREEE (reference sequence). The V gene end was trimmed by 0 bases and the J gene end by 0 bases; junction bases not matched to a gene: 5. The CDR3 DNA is TGTGCCAGCAGCTTGGGCAGCGGGGGAAGCTCCTACGAGCAGTACTTC. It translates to CASSLGSGGSSYEQYF.

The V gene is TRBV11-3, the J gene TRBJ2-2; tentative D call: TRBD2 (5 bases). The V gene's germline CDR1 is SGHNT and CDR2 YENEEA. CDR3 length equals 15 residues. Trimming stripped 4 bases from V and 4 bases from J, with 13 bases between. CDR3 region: CASSSFYGVTGELFF. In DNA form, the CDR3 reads TGTGCCAGCAGCTCCTTTTACGGGGTCACCGGGGAGCTGTTTTTT.